The 25 T cell receptor beta chains below all came from one sample that was sequenced in a study of blood T cell repertoires in COVID-19. Libraries were prepared by immunoSEQ multiplex PCR; TCRdb keeps only in-frame clonotypes and omits some of them. This table has 100,000 or so clones, roughly 92% appearing once. Input material: peripheral blood. The receptors originated from a man between 65 and 85 years old with acute or convalescent COVID-19.

The gene calls are TRBV28 and TRBJ1-5; the D is unclear. V was clipped by 3 bases and J by 3 bases, with 12 bases between them. Germline CDR1 reads MDHEN; CDR2 reads SYDVKM. CDR3 length: 15 residues. CDR3 sequence (DNA): TGTGCCAGCAGTTTCCTGTTAGATTCCAATCAGCCCCAGCATTTT. Its protein product is CASSFLLDSNQPQHF.

The chain links TRBV10-1 to TRBJ2-7; 9 bases fit TRBD2. From germline, CDR1 is WNHNN and CDR2 SYGVQD (reference sequence). The CDR3 length is 13 residues. Germline trimming cut 6 bases from V and 6 bases from J; bases unmatched to any gene: 6. The CDR3 sequence is CASSRAGGLEQYF. CDR3 in DNA: TGCGCCAGCAGCAGGGCGGGGGGGCTCGAGCAGTACTTC.

V gene TRBV5-1 combines with J gene TRBJ2-1; no definite D call. Germline CDR1 is SGHRS and CDR2 is YFSETQ. The V end lost 5 bases, the J end lost 3 bases, and 15 bases lay between the germline ends. The CDR3 totals 15 residues. CDR3 bases: TGCGCCAGCAGTTATTCAGGCCAGGACTACAATGAGCAGTTCTTC. This encodes CASSYSGQDYNEQFF.

V and J are TRBV6-5 and TRBJ1-5; possible D gene TRBD1, 5 bases. Trimming removed 8 bases from V and 6 bases from J, with 11 bases in between. CDR1 is MNHEY, CDR2 SVGAGI, per germline. The CDR3 has 12 amino acids. The CDR3 reads CASGGISQPQHF. As DNA, the CDR3 is TGTGCCAGCGGGGGGATTAGTCAGCCCCAGCATTTT.

The genes are TRBV29-1 and TRBJ2-1; TRBD2 aligns across 7 bases. There are 12 residues in the CDR3. Germline loops: CDR1 SQVTM, CDR2 ANQGSEA. Trimming cost V 6 bases and J 5 bases; bases outside gene matches: 4. The CDR3 region has the DNA TGCAGCGTATCTAGCGGCAACAATGAGCAGTTCTTC. It is translated as CSVSSGNNEQFF.

The gene calls are TRBV4-2 and TRBJ2-1; 12 bases map to TRBD2. J lost 0 bases, V lost 1 base, and 1 base had no gene match. CDR1 is LGHNA, CDR2 YNFKEQ, per germline. This CDR3 comprises 17 residues. The CDR3 is CASSQGTSGNSYNEQFF. CDR3 in DNA: TGTGCCAGCAGCCAAGGGACTAGCGGGAACTCCTACAATGAGCAGTTCTTC.

V gene TRBV19 combines with J gene TRBJ1-1, with D hard to call. The CDR3 has 14 amino acids. V was trimmed by 3 bases and J by 5 bases, leaving 13 bases between them. CDR1 is LNHDA and CDR2 is SQIVND in the germline V gene (reference sequence). Written as DNA, the CDR3 is TGTGCCAGTAGTATTACCCGGGAGGTTACTGAAGCTTTCTTT. It specifies CASSITREVTEAFF.

The sample holds a few counts of this clone. The J gene is TRBJ2-7, the V gene TRBV7-9; D is perhaps TRBD1 (6 bases). V lost 2 bases to trimming and J lost 1 base, with 9 bases between them. CDR1 and CDR2 from the germline V gene are SEHNR and FQNEAQ (reference sequence). This CDR3 has 14 residues. CDR3 loop: CASSLRDTSYEQYF. CDR3 bases: TGTGCCAGCAGCTTAAGGGACACATCCTACGAGCAGTACTTC.

The genes are TRBV24-1 and TRBJ2-7; the D gene is possibly TRBD1 (5 bases). Trimming took 12 bases from V and 5 from J, leaving 16 bases between them. The CDR3 is 12 residues long. Germline CDR1 KGHDR, CDR2 SFDVKD. In DNA, the CDR3 is TGTGCCCCCAAGATCAGGGTCAACGAGCAGTACTTC. It specifies CAPKIRVNEQYF.

The chain is built from TRBV5-1 and TRBJ1-3; 9 bases align to TRBD1. Germline values: CDR1 SGHRS, CDR2 YFSETQ. The trim removed 4 bases at V and 1 base at J, leaving 9 bases unmatched. This CDR3 comprises 17 residues. Written as DNA, the CDR3 is TGCGCCAGCAGCCCGTCAGGGACAGGGCTATCTGGAAACACCATATATTTT. It yields the protein CASSPSGTGLSGNTIYF. Based on the CDR3 plus reference TRBV5-1 and TRBJ1-3, the full variable domain is KAGVTQTPRYLIKTRGQQVTLSCSPISGHRSVSWYQQTPGQGLQFLFEYFSETQRNKGNFPGRFSGRQFSNSRSEMNVSTLELGDSALYLCASSPSGTGLSGNTIYFGEGSWLTVV.

The DNA for the CDR3 is TGTGCCAGCTCACCAGGTTCCCAGGTCTACAATGAGCAGTTCTTC. Its translation: CASSPGSQVYNEQFF. The chain couples TRBV18 to TRBJ2-1; D not certain. The germline gives CDR1 KGHSH, CDR2 LQKENI. Trimming left V 2 bases short and J 3 bases short, with 11 bases between. CDR3 length: 15 amino acids.

This clone appeared a few times. This rearrangement joins TRBV30 to TRBJ1-2, with D possibly TRBD1 on 6 matching bases. Germline-derived CDR1 and CDR2 are GTSNPN and SVGIG (reference sequence). This CDR3 contains 14 residues. The ends were cut back, 4 bases at V and 5 bases at J, with 17 bases in the middle. The CDR3 loop is CAWTRRGAGYGYTF. In DNA, the CDR3 is TGTGCCTGGACTCGGCGGGGGGCAGGGTATGGCTACACCTTC.

J is TRBJ1-2 and V is TRBV5-1, with 7 nucleotides matching TRBD1. The germline CDR1 and CDR2 sequences are SGHRS and YFSETQ. There are 14 residues in the CDR3. V lost 1 base, J lost 2 bases, and 2 bases stayed unmatched. CDR3 loop: CASSLTGDNYGYTF. For the CDR3, the DNA is TGCGCCAGCAGCTTGACAGGGGACAACTATGGCTACACCTTC.

The genes are TRBV2 and TRBJ2-1; tentatively, D is TRBD1 (6 bases). V dropped 6 bases and J dropped 10 bases, with 13 bases sitting between them. The CDR3 totals 12 residues. Germline loops: CDR1 SNHLY, CDR2 FYNNEI. Here the CDR3 reads CASRPDSYEQFF. Here the CDR3 DNA reads TGTGCCAGCAGGCCGGACAGCTACGAGCAGTTCTTC.

The table lists this clone with a few counts. The gene calls are TRBV19 and TRBJ1-5; no reliable D call. Germline V gene lookup returns CDR1 LNHDA and CDR2 SQIVND (reference sequence). V was pared by 6 bases and J by 4 bases, with 7 bases between. This CDR3 region has 12 residues. CDR3 sequence reads: CASRYRNQPQHF. CDR3 nucleotide sequence: TGTGCCAGTAGGTACAGAAATCAGCCCCAGCATTTT.

The chain carries TRBV18 and TRBJ1-2; 7 nucleotides match TRBD1. Germline-derived CDR1 and CDR2 are KGHSH and LQKENI. Trimming cost V 6 bases and J 0 bases; bases outside gene matches: 4. The CDR3 spans 14 residues. CDR3 coding DNA: TGTGCCAGCTCGGCCAGGGGGGCTAACTATGGCTACACCTTC. Its translation is CASSARGANYGYTF.

This rearrangement joins TRBV7-9 to TRBJ2-1, with 15 bases matching TRBD2. Germline loops: CDR1 SEHNR, CDR2 FQNEAQ (reference sequence). With V trimmed by 2 bases and J by 3 bases, 2 bases remained unmatched. This CDR3 contains 17 residues. The CDR3 nucleotides are TGTGCCAGCAGCTTACCGGGACTAGCGGGGGGCTACAATGAGCAGTTCTTC. Its translation: CASSLPGLAGGYNEQFF. The full variable domain, with the rest looked up from reference TRBV7-9 and TRBJ2-1, is DTGVSQNPRHKITKRGQNVTFRCDPISEHNRLYWYRQTLGQGPEFLTYFQNEAQLEKSRLLSDRFSAERPKGSFSTLEIQRTEQGDSAMYLCASSLPGLAGGYNEQFFGPGTRLTVL.

V gene TRBV6-2 or TRBV6-3 combines with J gene TRBJ1-2; D unresolved. CDR3 length: 13 amino acids. Germline V gene sequence: CDR1 MNHEY, CDR2 SVGEGT. The ends were cut back, 2 bases at V and 5 bases at J, with 9 bases in the middle. CDR3 sequence reads: CASSYVPQYGYTF. Written as DNA, the CDR3 is TGTGCCAGCAGTTACGTCCCACAGTATGGCTACACCTTC.

This clone appeared once. V is TRBV11-3 and J is TRBJ2-5; 11 bases match TRBD1. V lost 4 bases, J lost 8 bases, and 9 bases stayed unmatched. From germline, CDR1 is SGHNT and CDR2 YENEEA. The CDR3 is 15 residues long. CDR3 coding DNA: TGTGCCAGCAGCTCCTCCGGGACAGGGGGGAGAACCCAGTACTTC. Amino acids: CASSSSGTGGRTQYF. The whole variable domain, remainder taken from reference TRBV11-3 and TRBJ2-5, is EAGVVQSPRYKIIEKKQPVAFWCNPISGHNTLYWYLQNLGQGPELLIRYENEEAVDDSQLPKDRFSAERLKGVDSTLKIQPAELGDSAVYLCASSSSGTGGRTQYFGPGTRLLVL.

This chain connects TRBV12-3 or TRBV12-4 to TRBJ2-5; 7 bases align to TRBD1. V trimming: 7 bases; J trimming: 5 bases; junction bases outside the gene matches: 4. The CDR3 sequence is 12 residues long. The CDR3 nucleotides read TGTGCCAGCAAACCGGGACAGGAGACCCAGTACTTC. This translates into CASKPGQETQYF.

This rearrangement joins TRBV4-1 to TRBJ1-5; D is possibly TRBD1 (5 bases). The CDR3 is 17 residues long. The germline V gene has CDR1 MGHRA and CDR2 YSYEKL. Trimming took 1 base from V and 0 from J, leaving 13 bases between them. The CDR3 reads CASSQGRSGYSNQPQHF. The DNA of the CDR3 is TGCGCCAGCAGCCAAGGAAGATCAGGGTATAGCAATCAGCCCCAGCATTTT.

The chain uses TRBV5-1 and TRBJ1-5, with a weak D call TRBD1 (5 bases). Trimming cost V 4 bases and J 2 bases, with 7 bases left between them. This CDR3 spans 13 amino acids. The germline CDR1 and CDR2 sequences are SGHRS and YFSETQ. Written as DNA, the CDR3 is TGCGCCAGCAGCGAACAGGGCAATCAGCCCCAGCATTTT. Translating it yields CASSEQGNQPQHF.

This clone was found a few times. The chain links TRBV19 to TRBJ1-1; D perhaps matches TRBD1 (6 bases). V was trimmed by 1 base and J by 4 bases, leaving 7 bases between them. CDR3 length: 13 residues. Germline loops: CDR1 LNHDA, CDR2 SQIVND (reference sequence). The CDR3 sequence is CASSIGTATEAFF. CDR3 nucleotide sequence: TGTGCCAGTAGTATAGGGACAGCCACTGAAGCTTTCTTT.

This chain uses TRBV6-4 with TRBJ2-7, with D possibly TRBD2 on 6 matching bases. Germline V CDR1 and CDR2: MRHNA, SNTAGT. CDR3 length: 14 amino acids. The germline V and J ends were trimmed by 5 bases and 3 bases, with 14 bases remaining between them. The CDR3 here is CASSQDWGDYEQYF. In DNA, the CDR3 is TGTGCCAGCAGTCAGGACTGGGGGGACTACGAGCAGTACTTC.

The rearrangement links TRBV19 to TRBJ1-1; D ambiguous. CDR3 length: 12 residues. V was shortened by 4 bases and J by 10 bases, with 13 bases between the two germline ends. The V gene's germline CDR1 is LNHDA and CDR2 SQIVND (reference sequence). The CDR3, as DNA: TGTGCCAGTAGTACGACTGCCGTTGTAGCTTTCTTT. Translating gives CASSTTAVVAFF.